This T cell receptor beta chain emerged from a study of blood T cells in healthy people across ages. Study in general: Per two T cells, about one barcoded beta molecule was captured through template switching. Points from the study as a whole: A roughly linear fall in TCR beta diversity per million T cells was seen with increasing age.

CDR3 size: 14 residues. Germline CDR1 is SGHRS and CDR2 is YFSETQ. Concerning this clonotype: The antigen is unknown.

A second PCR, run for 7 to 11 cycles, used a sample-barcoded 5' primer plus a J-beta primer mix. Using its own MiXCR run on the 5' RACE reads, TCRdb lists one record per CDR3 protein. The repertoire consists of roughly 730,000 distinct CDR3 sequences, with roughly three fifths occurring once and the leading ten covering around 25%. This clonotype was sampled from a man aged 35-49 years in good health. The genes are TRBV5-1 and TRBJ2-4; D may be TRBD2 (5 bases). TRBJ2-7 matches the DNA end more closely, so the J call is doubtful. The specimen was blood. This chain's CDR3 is CASSWTDGRDEQYF. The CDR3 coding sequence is TGCGCCAGCAGCTGGACTGACGGTCGGGACGAGCAGTACTTC.